These 10 T cell receptor beta chains were sequenced from one sample in a study of long-term antiretroviral therapy in people with HIV. Investigators performed immunoSEQ version v3.0 at survey level. The assay was immunoSEQ multiplex PCR, and TCRdb's table has in-frame clones only and misses some. This sample has 18,000 or so clones, with just under 80% found just once. This sample comprised unsorted PBMCs, obtained at the start of antiretroviral therapy, before treatment. The receptors stem from a woman between 40 and 50 years old with HIV.

The chain couples TRBV21-1 to TRBJ2-7; the table's D call, TRBD1, was not checked against the DNA. TRBV21-1 constitutes a pseudogene. This CDR3 is 16 amino acids long. The DNA of the CDR3 is TGTGCCAGCAGCACGGAAACAGGGGATAAGACCTACGAGCAGTACTTC. Translation gives CASSTETGDKTYEQYF.

V is TRBV28 and J is TRBJ2-3; a weak D match, TRBD1 (6 bases). The ends were cut back, 10 bases at V and 7 bases at J, with 15 bases in the middle. The CDR3 spans 12 residues. Germline loops: CDR1 MDHEN, CDR2 SYDVKM. For the CDR3, the DNA is TGTGCCACAAAAAACAGGGCACATACGCAGTATTTT. Translation gives CATKNRAHTQYF. Variable domain in full (rest from reference TRBV28 and TRBJ2-3): DVKVTQSSRYLVKRTGEKVFLECVQDMDHENMFWYRQDPGLGLRLIYFSYDVKMKEKGDIPEGYSVSREKKERFSLILESASTNQTSMYLCATKNRAHTQYFGPGTRLTVL.

This clone was observed a few times. This chain joins TRBV10-3 and TRBJ1-6; tentative D call: TRBD1 (5 bases). Germline V gives CDR1 ENHRY, CDR2 SYGVKD. The length of the CDR3 is 15 residues. Trimming removed 4 bases from V and 6 bases from J, with 13 bases in between. CDR3 nucleotide sequence: TGTGCCATCAGTGGACAGACAACTACTAATTCACCCCTCCACTTT. Encoded protein: CAISGQTTTNSPLHF.

The chain combines TRBV28 with TRBJ2-3, with D perhaps matching TRBD2 (6 bases). Per germline, CDR1 MDHEN and CDR2 SYDVKM. The germline V and J ends were trimmed by 6 bases and 3 bases, with 16 bases remaining between them. The CDR3 sequence is 15 residues long. The CDR3: CASRKDGSMTDTQYF. The CDR3 region has the DNA TGTGCCAGCAGGAAGGACGGGAGCATGACAGATACGCAGTATTTT.

There are a few counts of this clone. The chain is built from TRBV15 and TRBJ1-3; D is possibly TRBD1 (5 bases). Germline V gene lookup returns CDR1 LNHNV and CDR2 YYDKDF (reference sequence). V lost 3 bases, J lost 0 bases, and 15 bases lay in between. The CDR3 length is 17 residues. The CDR3 DNA reads as TGTGCCACCAGCAGGGAATTACAGGAGAGCTCTGGAAACACCATATATTTT. Its translation: CATSRELQESSGNTIYF.

The genes are TRBV6-5 and TRBJ1-6; maybe TRBD1 (6 bases). CDR1 is MNHEY and CDR2 is SVGAGI in the germline V gene. V was pared by 6 bases and J by 7 bases, with 16 bases between. CDR3 size: 15 residues. The CDR3 region has the DNA TGTGCCAGCAGGCACCAGGGGCCTGGGAATTCACCCCTCCACTTT. Protein sequence: CASRHQGPGNSPLHF.

The chain is built from TRBV4-3 and TRBJ1-2; perhaps TRBD1 as D (5 bases). Germline CDR1 reads LGHNA; CDR2 reads YSLEER. V lost 0 bases and J 0 bases, leaving 11 bases between the germline ends. This CDR3 comprises 16 residues. The CDR3 region is CASSQEYRSTNYGYTF. DNA of the CDR3: TGCGCCAGCAGCCAAGAGTACAGGAGTACTAACTATGGCTACACCTTC.

The gene calls are TRBV20-1 and TRBJ2-5; D is unresolved. CDR3 length: 11 residues. V was clipped by 1 base and J by 5 bases, with 5 bases between them. Germline CDR1 reads DFQATT; CDR2 reads SNEGSKA (reference sequence). DNA for the CDR3: TGCAGTGCTAGAGGCTGGGAGACCCAGTACTTC. Translating gives CSARGWETQYF.

This sequence joins TRBV28 and TRBJ1-1; D may be TRBD1 (6 bases). The CDR3 is 14 amino acids. Germline values: CDR1 MDHEN, CDR2 SYDVKM. V was cut by 4 bases and J by 4 bases, with 13 bases left in between. As DNA, the CDR3 is TGTGCCAGCAGTTCATCGGGACACCGCACTGAAGCTTTCTTT. Encoded protein: CASSSSGHRTEAFF.

The gene calls are TRBV7-9 and TRBJ2-1; 12 positions agree with TRBD2. CDR3 length: 15 amino acids. Trimming at V came to 3 bases and at J to 8 bases, leaving 5 bases not matched to a gene. CDR1 SEHNR and CDR2 FQNEAQ come from the germline V gene (reference sequence). The CDR3 bases are TGTGCCAGCAGCTTGGTACTAGCGGGGGGCGATGAGCAGTTCTTC. This gives the protein CASSLVLAGGDEQFF.